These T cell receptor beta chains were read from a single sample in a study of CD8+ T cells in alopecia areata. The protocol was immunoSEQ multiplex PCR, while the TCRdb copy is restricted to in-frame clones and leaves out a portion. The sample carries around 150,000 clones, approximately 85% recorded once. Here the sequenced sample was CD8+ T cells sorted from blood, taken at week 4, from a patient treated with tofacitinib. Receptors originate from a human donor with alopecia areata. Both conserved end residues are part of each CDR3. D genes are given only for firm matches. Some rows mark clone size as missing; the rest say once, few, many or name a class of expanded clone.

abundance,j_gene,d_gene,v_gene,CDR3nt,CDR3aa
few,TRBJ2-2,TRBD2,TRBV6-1,TGTGCCAGCAGTGAAATAGCGGGGGGCACCGGGGAGCTGTTTTTT,CASSEIAGGTGELFF
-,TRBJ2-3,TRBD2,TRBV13,TGTGCCAGCAGTCGATCAAGAGCGGGGGCGAGCACAGATACGCAGTATTTT,CASSRSRAGASTDTQYF
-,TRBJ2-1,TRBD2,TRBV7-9,TGTGCCAGCAGCTCCACCGGGACTAGCACAAACAATGAGCAGTTCTTC,CASSSTGTSTNNEQFF
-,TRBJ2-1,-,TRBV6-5,TGTGCCAGCAGTTTCGGCCGGGGTGAGCAGTTCTTC,CASSFGRGEQFF
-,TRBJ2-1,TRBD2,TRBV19,TGTGCCAGTAGTATAACCCTAGCGGGGTTCGGCAATGAGCAGTTCTTC,CASSITLAGFGNEQFF
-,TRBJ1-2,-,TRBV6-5,TGTGCCAGCAGTTATTCCGGCTATGGCTACACCTTC,CASSYSGYGYTF
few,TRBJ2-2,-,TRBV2,TGTGCCAGCATTGATCCCACCGGGGAGCTGTTTTTT,CASIDPTGELFF
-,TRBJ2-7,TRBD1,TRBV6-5,TGTGCCAGCAGTTACCCTGGACAGGGCGGCGAGCAGTACTTC,CASSYPGQGGEQYF
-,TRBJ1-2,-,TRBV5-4,TGTGCCAGCAGCCCGACCGGGACGGGAGACTATGGCTACACCTTC,CASSPTGTGDYGYTF
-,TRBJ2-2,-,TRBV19,TGTGCCAGTTCTGGAACCGGGGAGCTGTTTTTT,CASSGTGELFF
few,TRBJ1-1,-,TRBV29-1,TGCAGCGTTGAGGGGGTCGACAGATCCAAAGGGGCTGAAGCTTTCTTT,CSVEGVDRSKGAEAFF
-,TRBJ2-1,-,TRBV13,TGTGCCAGCAGCCGCGGGGATGAGCAGTTCTTC,CASSRGDEQFF
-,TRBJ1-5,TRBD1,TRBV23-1,TGCGCAGACAGACAGGACAGGGGGCATAGCAATCAGCCCCAGCATTTT,CADRQDRGHSNQPQHF
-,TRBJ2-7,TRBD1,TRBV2,TGTGCCAGCAGTGAAGTGGGACAGAGCTCCTACGAGCAGTACTTC,CASSEVGQSSYEQYF
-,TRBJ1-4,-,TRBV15,TGTGCCACCAGCAGAGATCGAGAGCCCCCGGGTGAAAAACTGTTTTTT,CATSRDREPPGEKLFF
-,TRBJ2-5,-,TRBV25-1,TGTGCCAGCACAAACCAAGAGACCCAGTACTTC,CASTNQETQYF
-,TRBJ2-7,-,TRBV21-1,TGTGCCAGCACCAAATTGGCCAGGGGGTACGAGCAGTACTTC,CASTKLARGYEQYF
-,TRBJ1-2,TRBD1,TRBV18,TGTGCCAGCTCACCTAGTAGGGACAGGGTCCTTTATGGCTACACCTTC,CASSPSRDRVLYGYTF
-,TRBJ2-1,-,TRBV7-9,TGTGCCAGCAACACGTGGGGCAATGAGCAGTTCTTC,CASNTWGNEQFF
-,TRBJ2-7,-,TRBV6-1,TGTGCCAGCAGTGAGGCTAACCTCTCGTCCTACGAGCAGTACTTC,CASSEANLSSYEQYF
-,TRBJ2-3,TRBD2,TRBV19,TGTGCCAGTAGTATACCGGGGGGGGGCACAGATACGCAGTATTTT,CASSIPGGGTDTQYF
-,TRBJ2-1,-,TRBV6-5,TGTGCCAGCAGTTACTCGACAGTCTCCTACAATGAGCAGTTCTTC,CASSYSTVSYNEQFF
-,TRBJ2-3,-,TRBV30,TGTGCCTGGAGTGTTGGTCCGCTCGGAGATACGCAGTATTTT,CAWSVGPLGDTQYF
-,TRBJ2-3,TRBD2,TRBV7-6,TGTGCCAGCAGCCCTACTCCGGGGGGGGCAGGCACAGATACGCAGTATTTT,CASSPTPGGAGTDTQYF
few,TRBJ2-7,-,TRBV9,TGTGCCAGCAGCGTAGGGGCAGAGGGGGGATACGAGCAGTACTTC,CASSVGAEGGYEQYF
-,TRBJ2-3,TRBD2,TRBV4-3,TGCGCCAGCAGCCAAGACACTAGCGGGGTAACAGATACGCAGTATTTT,CASSQDTSGVTDTQYF
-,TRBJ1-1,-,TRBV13,TGTGCCAGCAGCTTCCAGAACACTGAAGCTTTCTTT,CASSFQNTEAFF
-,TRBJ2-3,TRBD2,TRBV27,TGTGCCAGCAGCTGGATAGCGGGGGGGCCGCCTCACACAGATACGCAGTATTTT,CASSWIAGGPPHTDTQYF
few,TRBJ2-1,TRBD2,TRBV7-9,TGTGCCAGCAGCTCGGGACTAGCGTACAATGAGCAGTTCTTC,CASSSGLAYNEQFF
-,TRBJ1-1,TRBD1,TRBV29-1,TGCAGCGTAGACAGGGGGGAGGTTTACACTGAAGCTTTCTTT,CSVDRGEVYTEAFF
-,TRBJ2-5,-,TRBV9,TGTGCCAGCAGCCCAGGGGGGGCAGGGTCAGAGACCCAGTACTTC,CASSPGGAGSETQYF
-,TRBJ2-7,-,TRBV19,TGTGCCAGTAGTCCCCAGGTGGAGGGGTACGAGCAGTACTTC,CASSPQVEGYEQYF
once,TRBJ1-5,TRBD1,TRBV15,TGTGCCACCAGCAGAACTCAGGGGGCTTATAGCAATCAGCCCCAGCATTTT,CATSRTQGAYSNQPQHF
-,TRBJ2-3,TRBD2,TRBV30,TGTGCCTGGATCCGGGGGGGCCCGGATACGCAGTATTTT,CAWIRGGPDTQYF
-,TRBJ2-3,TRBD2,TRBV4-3,TGCGCCAGCAGCCACACTAGCGGGGGCGCAGATACGCAGTATTTT,CASSHTSGGADTQYF